A selection of T cell receptor beta chains follows, all from one sample in a study of CD8+ T cells in alopecia areata. The assay was immunoSEQ multiplex PCR, and TCRdb's table has in-frame clones only and misses some. This repertoire shows about 210,000 clones, about 40% found once; its top ten account for roughly 2.6%. The sample consisted of CD4+ T cells sorted from blood, taken at approximately week 36, from a patient treated with tofacitinib. Every receptor here comes from a human donor with alopecia areata. Each CDR3 is given with its conserved first and last residue.

J,V,CDR3
TRBJ2-1,TRBV5-4,CASSLGQGLTYNEQFF
TRBJ2-7,TRBV27,CASSRGFPYEQYF
TRBJ2-3,TRBV29-1,CSVVPGTRTDTQYF
TRBJ2-7,TRBV2,CASSETGNRAYEQYF
TRBJ1-1,TRBV18,CASSPRGGGTNTEAFF
TRBJ1-5,TRBV7-3,CASSLNGQGISNQPQHF
TRBJ2-7,TRBV9,CASSVAAGALYEQYF
TRBJ2-5,TRBV5-4,CASSPTGRGPETQYF
TRBJ2-4,TRBV5-1,CASSSRWGWNIQYF
TRBJ2-5,TRBV4-2,CASSQSTGTQYF
TRBJ1-2,TRBV29-1,CSVEDVGRNYGYTF
TRBJ2-7,TRBV21-1,CASSFPGTGGRVGSYEQYF
TRBJ2-5,TRBV7-9,CASAGNSMETQYF
TRBJ2-1,TRBV5-4,CASSLDRGLYNEQFF
TRBJ2-7,TRBV11-2,CASSLTGLGPEQYF
TRBJ2-5,TRBV5-1,CASSLPLGQETQYF
TRBJ2-7,TRBV5-1,CASSGSTEAYHEQYF
TRBJ2-1,TRBV29-1,CSVTSGTLYNEQFF
TRBJ1-1,TRBV2,CASTRTTNTEAFF
TRBJ1-2,TRBV18,CASSPSSGQGMHGYTF
TRBJ2-6,TRBV20-1,CSAEGANVLTF
TRBJ1-3,TRBV30,CAWSVLQGNTIYF
TRBJ2-1,TRBV29-1,CSVVPGGRAYNEQFF
TRBJ2-5,TRBV29-1,CSGRPGLGGTQYF
TRBJ1-1,TRBV30,CAWSPRTAMNTEAFF
TRBJ1-2,TRBV28,CASWTGGHYGYTF
TRBJ2-2,TRBV28,CASLRENPGELFF
TRBJ2-1,TRBV5-1,CASSGPGQGYNEQFF
TRBJ2-5,TRBV18,CASSPETVPQYF
TRBJ2-3,TRBV19,CASSAGTSGAMDTQYF
TRBJ2-7,TRBV10-3,CAIKLDRGGYEQYF
TRBJ1-5,TRBV30,CAWSAGGNQPQHF
TRBJ2-1,TRBV13,CASSRGRETSGVHNEQFF
TRBJ2-1,TRBV5-1,CASSLARQQFF